This TCR beta chain came from a study of blood T cell repertoires in COVID-19. CDR1 is MGHRA and CDR2 is YSYEKL in the germline V gene. The CDR3 runs 15 residues. V shed 4 bases and J 6 bases; nucleotides not matched to a gene: 8. TCRdb's table, derived via immunoSEQ multiplex PCR, lists solely in-frame clones and lacks some. The sample shows some 320,000 clones, 85% to 90% of them seen only once. This clone came up once. The source is a woman between 25 and 40 years old with COVID-19, enrolled during active disease. This chain joins TRBV4-1 and TRBJ2-3; 9 positions match TRBD2. The sequenced sample consisted of peripheral blood. The DNA of the CDR3 is TGCGCCAGCAGCCCCCGGGCGGGGGGGCCTGATACGCAGTATTTT. Translation: CASSPRAGGPDTQYF.